Below are 29 T cell receptor beta chains sequenced from a single sample in a study of blood T cell repertoires in COVID-19. Libraries were prepared by immunoSEQ multiplex PCR; TCRdb keeps only in-frame clonotypes and omits some of them. The sample consists of approximately 160,000 clones, 81% of them appearing once. The sequenced sample consisted of peripheral blood. The receptors derive from a man aged 55 to 70 with active or convalescent COVID-19.

The chain links TRBV7-2 to TRBJ2-7, with 8 bases matching TRBD2. Trimming took 3 bases from V and 7 from J; bases not matched to a gene: 8. The V gene's germline CDR1 is SGHTA and CDR2 FQGNSA. CDR3 length equals 14 residues. The CDR3 region is CASSFGGAFSEQYF. The CDR3 nucleotides read TGTGCCAGCAGCTTCGGGGGGGCGTTTTCAGAGCAGTACTTC. Full variable domain (rest looked up from reference TRBV7-2 and TRBJ2-7): GAGVSQSPSNKVTEKGKDVELRCDPISGHTALYWYRQSLGQGLEFLIYFQGNSAPDKSGLPSDRFSAERTGGSVSTLTIQRTQQEDSAVYLCASSFGGAFSEQYFGPGTRLTVT.

The chain is built from TRBV5-4 and TRBJ2-5, with TRBD2 identical over 12 bases. The length of the CDR3 is 16 residues. Germline-derived CDR1 and CDR2 are SGHNT and YYREEE (reference sequence). After removal of 3 bases from V and 1 base from J, the junction contained 4 bases not matched to a gene. As DNA, the CDR3 is TGTGCCAGCAGCTCTGGACTAGCGGGGATCCAAGAGACCCAGTACTTC. It codes for CASSSGLAGIQETQYF. The full variable domain, in which reference TRBV5-4 and TRBJ2-5 provide the parts outside the CDR3, is ETGVTQSPTHLIKTRGQQVTLRCSSQSGHNTVSWYQQALGQGPQFIFQYYREEENGRGNFPPRFSGLQFPNYSSELNVNALELDDSALYLCASSSGLAGIQETQYFGPGTRLLVL.

The DNA for the CDR3 is TGCGCCACCAGGACAGAAAATCAGCCCCAGCATTTT. Amino acid sequence: CATRTENQPQHF. This chain links TRBV5-1 with TRBJ1-5; tentatively, D is TRBD1 (6 bases). The CDR3 runs to 12 residues. Germline V gene sequence: CDR1 SGHRS, CDR2 YFSETQ. Trimming removed 9 bases from V and 4 bases from J, with 11 bases in between.

In this sample, this clone turned up a few times. The V call is TRBV5-1, the J call TRBJ2-1; TRBD2 matches at 8 bases. The CDR3 consists of 12 residues. Germline V gene lookup returns CDR1 SGHRS and CDR2 YFSETQ. V was pared by 5 bases and J by 6 bases, with 1 base of the junction left unmatched. DNA of the CDR3: TGCGCCAGCAGACTAGCGGCCAATGAGCAGTTCTTC. Translating it yields CASRLAANEQFF.

As for this clone: Other DNA sequences of this sample code for an identical CDR3. V usage is TRBV19 and J usage is TRBJ2-5, with 11 positions matching TRBD2. V was pared by 3 bases and J by 4 bases, with 4 bases of the junction left unmatched. Germline V lookup: CDR1 LNHDA, CDR2 SQIVND (reference sequence). The CDR3 consists of 15 residues. CDR3 loop: CASSIGTSGGETQYF. In nucleotides, the CDR3 is TGTGCCAGTAGTATCGGGACTAGCGGTGGAGAGACCCAGTACTTC.

The chain uses TRBV6-1 and TRBJ1-4; 9 bases are a match to TRBD1. The ends lost 1 base at V and 7 bases at J; junction bases unmatched: 4. This CDR3 spans 15 amino acids. Germline V lookup: CDR1 MNHNS, CDR2 SASEGT. In DNA, the CDR3 is TGTGCCAGCAGTGAAGAAGGGACAGGGTCTGAAAAACTGTTTTTT. Its protein product is CASSEEGTGSEKLFF.

CDR3 protein: CAAGQPGNTIYF. CDR3 nucleotides: TGTGCAGCGGGGCAGCCTGGAAACACCATATATTTT. The chain links TRBV12-3 or TRBV12-4 to TRBJ1-3; a possible D gene is TRBD1 (5 bases). This CDR3 region has 12 residues.

The chain links TRBV3-1 (or the pseudogene TRBV3-2) to TRBJ2-1; perhaps TRBD2 as D (5 bases). The CDR3 runs to 17 residues. Trimming shortened V by 5 bases and J by 0 bases, and 17 bases separated the two germline ends. CDR1 LGHDT and CDR2 YNNKEL come from the germline V gene (reference sequence). The CDR3 loop reads CASSRLSGVSSYNEQFF. DNA of the CDR3: TGTGCCAGCAGCAGACTATCAGGCGTGAGCTCCTACAATGAGCAGTTCTTC.

The rearrangement uses TRBV5-1 and TRBJ2-1; 14 bases line up with TRBD2. The ends lost 0 bases at V and 4 bases at J; junction bases unmatched: 0. CDR3 length equals 16 residues. Germline CDR1 is SGHRS and CDR2 is YFSETQ. CDR3 DNA: TGCGCCAGCAGCTTGGGACTAGCGGGGGGGTACAATGAGCAGTTCTTC. Translation gives CASSLGLAGGYNEQFF.

This clone showed up just once. This chain uses TRBV9 with TRBJ1-6; D gene ambiguous. Trimming stripped 1 base from V and 7 bases from J, with 12 bases between. CDR1 SGDLS and CDR2 YYNGEE come from the germline V gene. CDR3 length: 15 amino acids. CDR3 DNA sequence: TGTGCCAGCAGCGTATCGGGGAGGCAGAATTCACCCCTCCACTTT. Amino acid sequence: CASSVSGRQNSPLHF.

J is TRBJ2-2 and V is TRBV6-5, with D unclear. Germline-derived CDR1 and CDR2 are MNHEY and SVGAGI. The CDR3 is made up of 14 amino acids. The V and J ends lost 6 bases and 3 bases respectively, with 11 bases between them. The CDR3 bases are TGTGCCAGCAGAATACTCGCGCACACCGGGGAGCTGTTTTTT. Protein product: CASRILAHTGELFF.

This sequence joins TRBV6-5 and TRBJ2-1, with no clear D. The CDR3 consists of 14 residues. V was pared by 6 bases and J by 8 bases, with 17 bases between. CDR1 and CDR2 from the germline V gene are MNHEY and SVGAGI. The CDR3 sequence: CASRPSLGLDEQFF. CDR3 in DNA: TGTGCCAGCAGGCCGAGCCTCGGGTTGGATGAGCAGTTCTTC.

V gene TRBV5-6 combines with J gene TRBJ1-3; unclear D gene. Germline CDR1 reads SGHDT; CDR2 reads YYEEEE. The ends were cut back, 2 bases at V and 4 bases at J, with 16 bases in the middle. The CDR3 extends over 16 amino acids. CDR3 in DNA: TGTGCCAGCAGCTTATCTTTCGAGTCCTCAGGAAACACCATATATTTT. This encodes CASSLSFESSGNTIYF.

This clone has only one observation. The J gene is TRBJ2-7, the V gene TRBV9, with 7 nucleotides matching TRBD1. With 4 bases clipped from V and 0 bases from J, the junction kept 7 bases outside the gene matches. The germline V gene encodes CDR1 SGDLS and CDR2 YYNGEE. The CDR3 contains 15 residues. The CDR3 DNA is TGTGCCAGCAGCTTAGGACAGGACCCCTCCTACGAGCAGTACTTC. It yields the protein CASSLGQDPSYEQYF.

The V and J genes are TRBV5-6 and TRBJ1-2; no firm D call. V lost 3 bases, J lost 8 bases, and 20 bases lay in between. The CDR3 consists of 15 residues. Germline values: CDR1 SGHDT, CDR2 YYEEEE. CDR3: CASSSAVGRNGGYTF. The CDR3 region has the DNA TGTGCCAGCAGCTCTGCCGTAGGGAGGAACGGAGGCTACACCTTC.

CDR3 sequence reads: CASSLEGRGGEKLFF. The CDR3 DNA reads as TGTGCCAGCAGCTTAGAAGGGAGGGGAGGTGAAAAACTGTTTTTT. V usage is TRBV7-2 and J usage is TRBJ1-4, with D maybe TRBD1 (5 bases). There are 15 residues in the CDR3. With 1 base removed from V and 7 bases from J, the gap between germline ends came to 13 bases. Germline V lookup: CDR1 SGHTA, CDR2 FQGNSA.

CDR3 amino acids: CASTLAGPQETQYF. CDR3 bases: TGTGCCAGCACCTTAGCGGGGCCGCAGGAGACCCAGTACTTC. The chain carries TRBV2 and TRBJ2-5; TRBD2 matches at 8 bases. Germline V lookup: CDR1 SNHLY, CDR2 FYNNEI. V shed 7 bases and J 5 bases; nucleotides not matched to a gene: 9. The CDR3 runs 14 residues. The full variable domain, in which reference TRBV2 and TRBJ2-5 provide the parts outside the CDR3, is EPEVTQTPSHQVTQMGQEVILRCVPISNHLYFYWYRQILGQKVEFLVSFYNNEISEKSEIFDDQFSVERPDGSNFTLKIRSTKLEDSAMYFCASTLAGPQETQYFGPGTRLLVL.

The chain uses TRBV28 and TRBJ2-7, with TRBD1 identical over 7 bases. The J segment lost 1 base and the V segment lost 6 bases, leaving 9 bases of the junction unmatched. The CDR3 runs 15 residues. Germline CDR1 and CDR2: MDHEN and SYDVKM. The CDR3 region has the DNA TGTGCCAGCAGCCTTAGTTCGACAGGGTCCTACGAGCAGTACTTC. This sequence encodes CASSLSSTGSYEQYF.

The table lists this clone with a few counts. One junction end does not reproduce the germline sequence, and a read error may be involved. The chain combines TRBV3-1 (or the pseudogene TRBV3-2) with TRBJ1-2, with TRBD1 as a possible D gene (5 bases). CDR1 LGHDT and CDR2 YNNKEL come from the germline V gene (reference sequence). The length of the CDR3 is 12 residues. The DNA of the CDR3 is TGTGCCAGCAGCCGGGGGGGGACGGCGGACTCCTTC. Protein: CASSRGGTADSF.

The chain carries TRBV5-8 and TRBJ1-5, with 8 bases matching TRBD1. CDR3 length equals 15 residues. The V gene end was trimmed by 5 bases and the J gene end by 4 bases; junction bases not matched to a gene: 8. CDR1 and CDR2 from the germline V gene are SGHTS and YDEGEE. The CDR3, as DNA: TGTGCCAGCAGTTTCAGACAGGGGAGTAATCAGCCCCAGCATTTT. It encodes CASSFRQGSNQPQHF.

The V and J genes are TRBV9 and TRBJ2-3; tentative D call: TRBD1 (5 bases). This CDR3 has 14 amino acids. Germline CDR1 and CDR2: SGDLS and YYNGEE. The ends were cut back, 7 bases at V and 5 bases at J, with 17 bases in the middle. The CDR3, as DNA: TGTGCCAGCTCGCAGAGACAGAGTATAGATACGCAGTATTTT. As protein: CASSQRQSIDTQYF.

This clone was counted between two and nine times. V is TRBV24-1 and J is TRBJ1-2; D perhaps matches TRBD1 (6 bases). The germline V gene encodes CDR1 KGHDR and CDR2 SFDVKD. There are 16 residues in the CDR3. V was shortened by 3 bases and J by 4 bases, with 17 bases between the two germline ends. The chain's CDR3 is CATSDPAGQSGYGYTF. Here the CDR3 DNA reads TGTGCCACCAGTGATCCAGCTGGACAGTCTGGCTATGGCTACACCTTC.

DNA of the CDR3: TGTGCCAGTAGTATAAAGGAGAAACTGTTTTTT. Its translation is CASSIKEKLFF. The V and J genes are TRBV19 and TRBJ1-4; D gene unclear. This CDR3 contains 11 residues. Germline CDR1 and CDR2: LNHDA and SQIVND (reference sequence). V gave up 2 bases and J gave up 11 bases, with 6 bases separating them.

The rearrangement uses TRBV7-2 and TRBJ2-5; no definite D call. The CDR3 is made up of 12 amino acids. Germline V CDR1 and CDR2: SGHTA, FQGNSA. V lost 3 bases to trimming and J lost 5 bases, with 7 bases between them. The CDR3 loop reads CASSFDGETQYF. As DNA, the CDR3 is TGTGCCAGCAGCTTTGACGGGGAGACCCAGTACTTC.

The chain recombines TRBV12-3 or TRBV12-4 with TRBJ1-1; tentatively, D is TRBD1 (6 bases). The CDR3 runs to 13 residues. Trimming removed 6 bases from V and 0 bases from J, with 8 bases in between. CDR3 coding DNA: TGTGCCAGCAGCAGGGGCCTGAACACTGAAGCTTTCTTT. Translation gives CASSRGLNTEAFF.

This clone was detected a few times. The V call is TRBV7-3, the J call TRBJ1-2, with D possibly matching TRBD1 (6 bases). The V end was cut by 1 base, the J end by 4 bases, with 10 bases between. This CDR3 region has 14 residues. Germline lookup yields CDR1 SGHTA and CDR2 FQGTGA. In DNA form, the CDR3 reads TGTGCCAGCAGCTTAAACGACAGGTTCTATGGCTACACCTTC. It is translated as CASSLNDRFYGYTF.

The V call is TRBV6-5, the J call TRBJ2-2; the match to TRBD2 covers 7 bases. Germline lookup yields CDR1 MNHEY and CDR2 SVGAGI. The CDR3 runs 15 residues. V shed 6 bases, J shed 3 bases, and the junction held 7 bases outside the gene matches. For the CDR3, the DNA is TGTGCCAGCAGGCCCCTGGGGGGGGACACCGGGGAGCTGTTTTTT. Translation gives CASRPLGGDTGELFF.

This clone was recorded a few times. The chain has TRBV6-1 and TRBJ1-1; weak D call: TRBD1 (6 bases). V gave up 2 bases and J gave up 4 bases, with 8 bases separating them. Germline V gene data show CDR1 as MNHNS and CDR2 as SASEGT. This CDR3 has 13 residues. CDR3 amino acids: CASSERGITEAFF. The CDR3 DNA follows: TGTGCCAGCAGTGAAAGGGGGATCACTGAAGCTTTCTTT.

The chain employs TRBV5-1 and TRBJ1-1; D is uncertain. The V end lost 0 bases, the J end lost 0 bases, and 9 bases lay between the germline ends. The germline V gene has CDR1 SGHRS and CDR2 YFSETQ. The CDR3 length is 15 residues. The CDR3 loop reads CASSLGTGMNTEAFF. In DNA form, the CDR3 reads TGCGCCAGCAGCTTGGGGACGGGAATGAACACTGAAGCTTTCTTT.